This T cell receptor (beta chain) was captured by sequencing in a study of T cell repertoires in cytomegalovirus infection (dated by TCRdb to about 2019). Describing the broader study: Peptide stimulations targeted recently identified HLA-C-restricted CMV epitopes, whose presentation resists viral immunomodulation, together with well-studied HLA-B-restricted epitopes. Because public TCR beta signatures pointed to carriage of CMV infection together with the matching HLA type, the HLA type of each donor mattered for the analysis.

Data came from an Illumina HiSeq 1500. Starting from the raw public reads, TCRdb applied fastp trimming at Q25, assembled clones with MiXCR and retained in-frame beta chains. Merged by CDR3 protein, the rows form single entries marked with the most common genes and DNA. Recorded for this sample are about 350,000 distinct CDR3 sequences; about a third of them occurred a single time. The ten biggest clones cover roughly 12% of the sample. What the treatment or condition label conveys for this sample: in vitro stimulation with specific CMV peptide epitopes to enrich CMV-specific T cells. This clonotype was observed at least ten times. Its specific antigen is unknown. No base qualities exist here, and no much larger clone lies one base off it. General conclusions and limits of the study: Carriers of CMV infection plus the relevant HLA type were discriminated by the cumulative frequency of public TCR beta family members in the study cohort and in an independent approximately 360-donor cohort. The ex vivo response was dominated by HLA-C-restricted CMV-specific TCR beta clonotypes, which also provided the single most frequent clonotype in two of eight donors.

This receptor was obtained from a human donor in good health (CMV status not recorded). Some clones in this sample may be carry-over from other donors' samples. Sequencing used cultured PBMCs, obtained from culture after CMV antigen stimulation.

The bases read TGTGCCAGCAGCCCAGGAGGCGGGACCCAGTACTTC. The encoded protein is CASSPGGGTQYF. The chain is made from TRBV7-9 and TRBJ2-5; the D gene is perhaps TRBD2, on 5 matching bases. Sequences SEHNR (CDR1) and FQNEAQ (CDR2) are obtained from the germline V gene (reference sequence). Reading from cysteine to phenylalanine, the CDR3 counts 12 amino acids. Only the CDR3 DNA is retained, 36 bases long and in frame from the first base. At the junction V is shortened by 5 bases and J by 7 bases, with 11 bases in between.